The T cell receptor (beta chain) described here comes from a study of vaccination and CD4 T cells after COVID-19. About the research overall: The post-vaccine samples came a median approximately 72 days after dose two (range 14 to 241). Control cultures were supplied with a CEFX pool, an HIV-1 Nef pool, or no peptide at all. Points from the study as a whole: Reactive clonotype counts went from median about 20 after infection to a few dozen after vaccination, nonsignificantly. Looking at convalescent patients, 304 of their 307 vaccine-specific clones were spike mono-reactive.

Treatment given: approximately 9-day PBMC culture with coronavirus spike peptide pools or control peptides (ViraFEST assay). Cultured CD4+ T cells had their DNA profiled by the Oncomine TCR Beta short-read assay. Each CDR3 protein is one row after TCRdb ran MiXCR on the PCR reads. Seen here are about 15,000 distinct CDR3 sequences, 48% observed once, and the top ten hold 11% to 15%. In regard to this clonotype: Antigen: not known. Its ends do not fully match the called genes, so a read error is possible.

The CDR3 spans 13 residues. Germline V lookup: CDR1 SGHNT, CDR2 YENEEA. Sequences were obtained from CD4+ T cells from blood, cultured in vitro. The sequence was collected from a human donor who had recovered from COVID-19. This chain joins TRBV11-3 and TRBJ1-1; 7 positions match TRBD1. The CDR3 DNA reads as TGCGCCAGCACCACAGGGGTGGGGACTGAAGCTTTCTTT. It encodes CASTTGVGTEAFF.